This T cell receptor (beta chain) was profiled in a study of T cell therapy after organ transplantation. General observations from the study: Nonresponder repertoires showed strong pretherapy expansions, barely changing post-therapy. Reconstitution after therapy seemingly combined transferred and product-undetected endogenous clonotypes.

The length of the CDR3 is 16 residues. In germline, CDR1 is PRHDT, CDR2 FYEKMQ (reference sequence). The junction had 7 bases not matched to a gene; V was cut back by 0 bases and J by 3 bases. Some clones are missing from TCRdb's copy, which holds only in-frame ones; the method was immunoSEQ multiplex PCR. The data show about 1,100 clones, roughly two thirds seen once. Concerning this clone itself: Its antigen is as yet unknown.

The sequence was collected from a human patient who had received a solid organ transplant and had CMV disease. The V call is TRBV13, the J call TRBJ2-7; 8 bases line up with TRBD2. The source material was CD8+ T cells from blood, sampled before autologous CMV-specific T cell therapy. CDR3 sequence reads: CASSLGTSGGFYEQYF. CDR3 sequence (DNA): TGTGCCAGCAGCTTAGGCACTAGCGGAGGGTTCTACGAGCAGTACTTC.